This T cell receptor beta chain was identified during a study of blood T cell repertoires in COVID-19. Study-level background: In each case, the material was cDNA or gDNA derived from T cells, B-cell-depleted T cells, or PBMCs.

The germline V gene has CDR1 SGHNT and CDR2 YYREEE (reference sequence). This CDR3 region has 14 residues. V was clipped by 5 bases and J by 0 bases; unmatched bases: 4. Study processing details: How many nucleated cells were present was estimated from reference gene primer amplification. TCRdb's table, derived via immunoSEQ multiplex PCR, lists solely in-frame clones and lacks some. That table supplies the V and J calls and clone size; D and trimming were determined from the DNA. In the table there are some 320,000 clones, almost 85% of which are singletons. Sequences were obtained from peripheral blood. The TCR comes from a human donor in a cohort sampled during active COVID-19. The chain is built from TRBV5-4 and TRBJ2-5; TRBD2 agrees at 7 bases. CDR3 amino acids: CASSPGGYQETQYF. The CDR3 region has the DNA TGTGCCAGCAGTCCCGGGGGGTACCAAGAGACCCAGTACTTC.